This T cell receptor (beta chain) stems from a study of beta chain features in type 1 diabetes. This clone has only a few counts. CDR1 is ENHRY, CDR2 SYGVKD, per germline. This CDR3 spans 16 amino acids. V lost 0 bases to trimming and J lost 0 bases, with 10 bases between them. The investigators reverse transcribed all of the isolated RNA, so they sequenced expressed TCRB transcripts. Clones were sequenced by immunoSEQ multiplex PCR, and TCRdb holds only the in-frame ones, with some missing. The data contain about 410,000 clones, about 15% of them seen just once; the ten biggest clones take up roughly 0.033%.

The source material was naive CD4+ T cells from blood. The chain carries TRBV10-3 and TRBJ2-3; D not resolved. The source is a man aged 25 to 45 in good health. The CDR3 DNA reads TGTGCCATCAGTGAGTCTCTCTGGCGGAGCACAGATACGCAGTATTTT. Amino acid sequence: CAISESLWRSTDTQYF.